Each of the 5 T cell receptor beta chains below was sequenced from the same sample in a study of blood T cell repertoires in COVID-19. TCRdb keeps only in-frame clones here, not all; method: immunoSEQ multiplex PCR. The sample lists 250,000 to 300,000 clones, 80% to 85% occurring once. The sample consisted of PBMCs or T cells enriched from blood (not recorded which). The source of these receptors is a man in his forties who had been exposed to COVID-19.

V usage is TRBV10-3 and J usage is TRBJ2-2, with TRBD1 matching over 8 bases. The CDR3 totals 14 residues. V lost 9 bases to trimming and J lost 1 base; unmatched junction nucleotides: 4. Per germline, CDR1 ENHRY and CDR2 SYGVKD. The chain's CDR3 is CAMNRGENTGELFF. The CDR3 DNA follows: TGTGCCATGAACAGGGGGGAGAACACCGGGGAGCTGTTTTTT.

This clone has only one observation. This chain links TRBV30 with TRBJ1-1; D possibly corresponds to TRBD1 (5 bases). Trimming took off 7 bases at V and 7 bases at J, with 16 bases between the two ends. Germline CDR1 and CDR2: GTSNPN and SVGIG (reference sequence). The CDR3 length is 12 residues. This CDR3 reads CAFTQGGNEAFF. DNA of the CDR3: TGTGCCTTCACCCAGGGAGGGAATGAAGCTTTCTTT.

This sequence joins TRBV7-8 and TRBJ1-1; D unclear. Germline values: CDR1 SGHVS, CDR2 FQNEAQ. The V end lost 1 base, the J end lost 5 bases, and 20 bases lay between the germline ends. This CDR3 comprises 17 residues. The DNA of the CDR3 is TGTGCCAGCAGCTTAGAGGTCGTCGGATCGGGAGGAACTGAAGCTTTCTTT. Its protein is CASSLEVVGSGGTEAFF.

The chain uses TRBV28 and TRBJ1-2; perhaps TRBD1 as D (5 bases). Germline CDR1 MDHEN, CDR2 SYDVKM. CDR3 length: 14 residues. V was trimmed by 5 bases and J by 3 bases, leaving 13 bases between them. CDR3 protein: CASSGAGFDYGYTF. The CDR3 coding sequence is TGTGCCAGCAGTGGAGCAGGGTTCGACTATGGCTACACCTTC.

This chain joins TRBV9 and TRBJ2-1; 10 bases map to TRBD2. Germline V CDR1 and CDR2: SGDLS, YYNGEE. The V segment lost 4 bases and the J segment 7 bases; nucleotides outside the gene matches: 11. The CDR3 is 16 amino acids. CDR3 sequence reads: CASSKTSGVGGNEQFF. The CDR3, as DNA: TGTGCCAGCAGCAAAACTAGCGGGGTAGGGGGGAATGAGCAGTTCTTC.